The rows below give T cell receptor beta chains drawn from one sample of a study of cytomegalovirus exposure and HLA in healthy donors. Method: immunoSEQ multiplex PCR; TCRdb's copy keeps in-frame clones and lacks some. The sample lists 90,000 to 120,000 clones; more than 75% were seen once. The sequencing sample was made of PBMCs. All receptors come from a woman aged 40-49 years in good health and CMV-seronegative. Each CDR3 is given with its conserved first and last residue. The D gene is left open where the match is weak. The size field is filled for only some rows; it gives once, few, many or a size class.

J gene	clone size	V gene	D gene	CDR3 DNA	CDR3 protein
TRBJ1-2	NA	TRBV28	TRBD1	TGTGCCAGCAGACCCTGGGACAGTCATAACTATGGCTACACCTTC	CASRPWDSHNYGYTF
TRBJ1-2	NA	TRBV11-2	NA	TGTGCCAGCAGCTCCATGGGGGCCGATGGCTACACCTTC	CASSSMGADGYTF
TRBJ2-1	NA	TRBV28	TRBD1	TGTGCCAGCAGCCCGGATCCGGGACAGGGGAACGATGAGCAGTTCTTC	CASSPDPGQGNDEQFF
TRBJ1-1	few	TRBV5-1	NA	TGCGCCAGCAGCTTGGATTCGGGTGTGAACACTGAAGCTTTCTTT	CASSLDSGVNTEAFF
TRBJ2-7	few	TRBV6-5	TRBD1	TGTGCCAGCAGTGATCAGGGGGCGCGGTACGAGCAGTACTTC	CASSDQGARYEQYF
TRBJ2-1	NA	TRBV6-1	TRBD2	TGTGCCAGCAGAGCCAGACTAGCGGTCTACAATGAGCAGTTCTTC	CASRARLAVYNEQFF
TRBJ2-1	NA	TRBV6-1	TRBD2	TGTGCCAGCCAGATTGGGGGGGACTTTAGGGATGAGCAGTTCTTC	CASQIGGDFRDEQFF
TRBJ2-1	few	TRBV18	NA	TGTGCCAGCTCACCGATCAGGCACCTCAGGGGGCAGTTCTTC	CASSPIRHLRGQFF
TRBJ2-7	NA	TRBV7-7	TRBD1	TGTGCTAGCAGTCCCGGGACAGGGGGGTCCTACGAGCAGTACTTC	CASSPGTGGSYEQYF
TRBJ1-1	NA	TRBV10-3	NA	TGTGCCATCAGTGGGAGTGGGGCGACGAACACTGAAGCTTTCTTT	CAISGSGATNTEAFF